The T cell receptor (beta chain) described here comes from a study of early T cells in non-severe SARS-CoV-2 infection. The CDR3 is made up of 16 amino acids. The V and J ends lost 2 bases and 0 bases, in that order; junction bases with no gene match: 5. Germline V CDR1 and CDR2: LGHNA, YNFKEQ. Notes on the study in general: Using VDJdb, the matching emphasized anti-spike CD8 responses while missing private and CD4 specificities.

This clonotype was picked up many times. Its target is not known. Individual cDNA molecules received unique molecular identifiers during library preparation. A single record per CDR3 protein comes from TCRdb applying MiXCR to the 5' RACE reads. The profile covers about 56,000 distinct CDR3 sequences, with over 9.5% appearing a single time and 6% to 8% taken by the ten largest. The TCR sequence derives from an adult who was a healthcare worker with PCR-confirmed SARS-CoV-2 infection or an uninfected control (not recorded which). Sequenced: whole blood. This rearrangement joins TRBV4-2 to TRBJ2-7, with TRBD2 identical over 9 bases. Written as DNA, the CDR3 is TGTGCCAGCAGCCAATCCACTAGCGGGTTCTCCTACGAGCAGTACTTC. The encoded protein is CASSQSTSGFSYEQYF.